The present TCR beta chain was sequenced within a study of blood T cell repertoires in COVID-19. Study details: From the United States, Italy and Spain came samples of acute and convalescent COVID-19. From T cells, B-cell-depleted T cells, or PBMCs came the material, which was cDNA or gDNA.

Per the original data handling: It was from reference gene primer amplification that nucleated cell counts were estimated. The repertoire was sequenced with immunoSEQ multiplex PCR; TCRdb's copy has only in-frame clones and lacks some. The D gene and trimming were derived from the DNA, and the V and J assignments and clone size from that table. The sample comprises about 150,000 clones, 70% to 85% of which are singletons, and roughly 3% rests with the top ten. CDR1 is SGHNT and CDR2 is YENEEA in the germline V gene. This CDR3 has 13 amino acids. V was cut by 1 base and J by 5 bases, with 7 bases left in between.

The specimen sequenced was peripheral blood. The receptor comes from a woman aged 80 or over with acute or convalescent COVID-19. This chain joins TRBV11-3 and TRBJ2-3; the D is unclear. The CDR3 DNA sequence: TGTGCCAGCAGCTTAGTTTCGAGAGATACGCAGTATTTT. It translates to CASSLVSRDTQYF.